This TCR beta chain was identified in a study of control samples from healthy donors and cancer patients. CDR1 and CDR2 (germline): MNHEY, SVGAGI. V dropped 6 bases and J dropped 8; count of bases not matched to a gene: 10. The CDR3 consists of 14 residues. The sample holds one count of this clone. Using immunoSEQ multiplex PCR, the repertoire was profiled, and TCRdb retains in-frame clones only, with some absent. This sample has fewer than 30,000 clones; roughly 85% occur once, and the top ten carry approximately 6.9%. This receptor was obtained from a woman aged 55-70 years with head and neck cancer. Sequences were obtained from PBMCs. The J gene is TRBJ1-2, the V gene TRBV6-5, with 9 bases lining up with TRBD1. In nucleotides, the CDR3 is TGTGCCAGCAGACCGGGACAGGGTGTGGGAGGCTACACCTTC. It codes for CASRPGQGVGGYTF.